The next 29 T cell receptor beta chains were all read from a single sample in a study of blood T cells in healthy people across ages. A sample-barcoded 5' primer and a J-beta primer mix were used in a second PCR of about 7 to 12 cycles. MiXCR was run by TCRdb on the 5' RACE reads, yielding one entry per CDR3 protein. The sample lists fewer than 800,000 distinct CDR3 sequences; roughly 25% were seen once. The same specimen was also included in a second study, on T cells of mothers and their children.

Sequencing was carried out using blood. The receptor set was obtained from a boy between 10 and 17 years old in good health.

The chain carries TRBV6-6 and TRBJ2-7; 9 bases are shared with TRBD1. The CDR3 has 17 residues. Trimming removed 6 bases from V and 2 bases from J; junction bases left unmatched: 14. CDR1 is MNHNY and CDR2 is SVGAGI in the germline V gene (reference sequence). The CDR3 DNA follows: TGTGCCAGCAGCGCTCCCCTCCTCGGACAGGGGACCTACGAGCAGTACTTC. Encoded protein: CASSAPLLGQGTYEQYF.

The chain joins TRBV20-1 to TRBJ2-1; 10 bases are shared with TRBD2. After removal of 4 bases from V and 10 bases from J, the junction contained 19 bases not matched to a gene. Looked up from germline, CDR1 is DFQATT and CDR2 is SNEGSKA (reference sequence). The CDR3 has 17 amino acids. In DNA form, the CDR3 reads TGCAGTGCTAAGCTAGCGGGAGACCTAGTGGGGATTCACGAGCAGTTCTTC. Encoded protein: CSAKLAGDLVGIHEQFF.

The chain recombines TRBV28 with TRBJ2-1, with D perhaps being TRBD1 or TRBD2 (5 bases each). The CDR3 length is 14 residues. Germline-derived CDR1 and CDR2 are MDHEN and SYDVKM. Deletions cut 5 bases from V and 10 bases from J, with 18 bases between. As DNA, the CDR3 is TGTGCCAGCAGTCCACGGCCGGGACCCGAAGAGCAGTTCTTC. Translating it yields CASSPRPGPEEQFF.

The CDR3 region is CASSEHYEQYF. The CDR3, as DNA: TGTGCCAGCAGTGAGCACTACGAGCAGTACTTC. The V gene is TRBV2, the J gene TRBJ2-7, with D unclear. V lost 3 bases, J lost 3 bases, and 3 bases lay in between. Germline CDR1 reads SNHLY; CDR2 reads FYNNEI. This CDR3 contains 11 residues.

The genes are TRBV7-9 and TRBJ2-5; 8 bases fit TRBD2. The end of the DNA fits TRBJ2-1 better, so the J call may be wrong. CDR3 size: 15 residues. The germline V gene encodes CDR1 SEHNR and CDR2 FQNEAQ (reference sequence). This CDR3 reads CASSLGNGRAHEQFF. The CDR3 nucleotides are TGTGCCAGCAGCTTAGGTAACGGGAGGGCCCATGAGCAGTTCTTC.

V gene TRBV6-5 combines with J gene TRBJ2-7; D perhaps matches TRBD2 (6 bases). This CDR3 region has 15 residues. Per germline, CDR1 MNHEY and CDR2 SVGAGI. Trimming cost V 1 base and J 6 bases, with 16 bases left between them. CDR3 DNA: TGTGCCAGCAGTTACTTTGCGGGATCTCGGTCCGAGCAGTACTTC. Translation gives CASSYFAGSRSEQYF.

The chain is built from TRBV11-3 and TRBJ2-5; 8 nucleotides match TRBD2. The CDR3 consists of 13 residues. The germline V gene has CDR1 SGHNT and CDR2 YENEEA. Losses at the gene ends were 11 bases for V and 3 bases for J; bases not matched to a gene: 8. This chain's CDR3 is CAAGRGVKETQYF. The CDR3 coding sequence is TGTGCCGCAGGGCGGGGGGTCAAAGAGACCCAGTACTTC.

This chain links TRBV14 with TRBJ2-1; D ambiguous. The J call may be in error: the DNA end matches TRBJ2-5 better. Germline CDR1 is SGHDN and CDR2 is FVKESK. The CDR3 sequence is 14 residues long. The CDR3 DNA sequence: TGTGCCAGCAGCCAAGAAATCTACCCAGAGACCCAGTACTTC. Amino acids: CASSQEIYPETQYF.

This clonotype was seen a few times. The V gene is TRBV6-1, the J gene TRBJ1-2, with 7 bases fitting TRBD1. Trimming at V came to 4 bases and at J to 5 bases, leaving 7 bases not matched to a gene. Germline lookup yields CDR1 MNHNS and CDR2 SASEGT. This CDR3 has 14 amino acids. CDR3 residues: CASSGGTASYGYTF. CDR3 bases: TGTGCCAGCAGTGGGGGGACAGCCTCGTATGGCTACACCTTC.

The chain employs TRBV24-1 and TRBJ2-1; D possibly corresponds to TRBD2 (5 bases). CDR3 length: 15 residues. Germline lookup yields CDR1 KGHDR and CDR2 SFDVKD. Deletions cut 3 bases from V and 4 bases from J, with 12 bases between. This CDR3 is CATSDLGREYNEQFF. The CDR3 bases are TGTGCCACCAGTGATCTAGGGAGAGAGTACAATGAGCAGTTCTTC.

The chain couples TRBV21-1 to TRBJ2-4. TRBV21-1 is an annotated pseudogene. The CDR3 length is 10 residues. As DNA, the CDR3 is TGTGCCAGCAGTGAACGGGGTTATTCATTC. This gives the protein CASSERGYSF.

V and J are TRBV7-2 and TRBJ2-7; no reliable D call. The germline CDR1 and CDR2 sequences are SGHTA and FQGNSA. CDR3 length equals 15 residues. V was clipped by 0 bases and J by 4 bases, with 13 bases between them. The CDR3: CASSLAPSAFYEQYF. The CDR3 DNA reads TGTGCCAGCAGCTTAGCCCCCAGCGCGTTTTACGAGCAGTACTTC.

This chain uses TRBV15 with TRBJ2-3; D is perhaps TRBD2 (5 bases). Germline V gives CDR1 LNHNV, CDR2 YYDKDF (reference sequence). V lost 0 bases and J lost 3, with 7 bases in between. This CDR3 region has 14 residues. This CDR3 reads CATSRDPGTDTQYF. The CDR3 DNA sequence: TGTGCCACCAGCAGAGATCCGGGGACAGATACGCAGTATTTT.

The gene calls are TRBV29-1 and TRBJ2-5; 7 bases line up with TRBD1. Germline CDR1 and CDR2: SQVTM and ANQGSEA. The ends lost 7 bases at V and 11 bases at J; junction bases unmatched: 16. CDR3 size: 13 residues. The CDR3 sequence is CSALDREIFKQYF. CDR3 bases: TGCAGCGCCCTAGACAGGGAGATTTTCAAGCAGTACTTC. Looking up the rest from reference TRBV29-1 and TRBJ2-5 gives the full variable domain: SAVISQKPSRDICQRGTSLTIQCQVDSQVTMMFWYRQQPGQSLTLIATANQGSEATYESGFVIDKFPISRPNLTFSTLTVSNMSPEDSSIYLCSALDREIFKQYFGPGTRLLVL.

The chain has TRBV29-1 and TRBJ2-1; a possible D gene is TRBD2 (6 bases). Germline V lookup: CDR1 SQVTM, CDR2 ANQGSEA. CDR3 length: 12 residues. With 1 base removed from V and 8 bases from J, the gap between germline ends came to 9 bases. CDR3 amino acids: CSVEVGEDEQFF. The DNA for the CDR3 is TGCAGCGTTGAAGTAGGGGAGGATGAGCAGTTCTTC.

This clonotype was detected only a few times. The rearrangement uses TRBV7-2 and TRBJ2-7; 8 nucleotides agree with TRBD1. Germline V lookup: CDR1 SGHTA, CDR2 FQGNSA. V gave up 3 bases and J gave up 5 bases; unmatched junction bases: 6. The length of the CDR3 is 14 residues. CDR3 nucleotide sequence: TGTGCCAGCAGCTTCCGCGCAGGGGGCGACGAGCAGTACTTC. Translation gives CASSFRAGGDEQYF.

This sequence joins TRBV4-1 and TRBJ2-2, with D perhaps matching TRBD1 or TRBD2 (5 bases each). CDR3 length: 15 amino acids. The V gene's germline CDR1 is MGHRA and CDR2 YSYEKL. With 1 base removed from V and 9 bases from J, the gap between germline ends came to 15 bases. The CDR3 region has the DNA TGCGCCAGCAGCCAAGTCGGGACGGGGAGCCGGGAGCTGTTTTTT. As protein: CASSQVGTGSRELFF.

This clonotype was seen only a few times. This rearrangement joins TRBV7-6 to TRBJ2-7; D might be TRBD1 (6 bases). Trimming pared 5 bases from V and 2 bases from J, leaving 13 bases between. The V gene's germline CDR1 is SGHVS and CDR2 FNYEAQ. The CDR3 consists of 14 residues. CDR3 sequence reads: CASSPLQGTYEQYF. The CDR3 region has the DNA TGTGCCAGCAGCCCTCTACAGGGAACCTACGAGCAGTACTTC.

Only a few counts were recorded for this clonotype. V and J are TRBV28 and TRBJ2-5; TRBD1 agrees at 9 bases. V shed 8 bases, J shed 3 bases, and the junction held 1 base outside the gene matches. This CDR3 spans 12 amino acids. Per germline, CDR1 MDHEN and CDR2 SYDVKM. The CDR3 DNA follows: TGTGCCAGCGGGACAGGGAAAGAGACCCAGTACTTC. It yields the protein CASGTGKETQYF.

V and J are TRBV14 and TRBJ2-2; 7 bases align to TRBD1. This CDR3 region has 20 residues. After removal of 4 bases from V and 0 bases from J, the junction contained 17 bases not matched to a gene. CDR1 SGHDN and CDR2 FVKESK come from the germline V gene. DNA of the CDR3: TGTGCCAGCAGCCTTTCTCCGGGACAGATCCTGTTCGCGAACACCGGGGAGCTGTTTTTT. This translates into CASSLSPGQILFANTGELFF.

This clonotype was picked up a small number of times. The rearrangement uses TRBV20-1 and TRBJ2-3; TRBD2 aligns across 10 bases. The CDR3 is 15 amino acids. Germline CDR1 reads DFQATT; CDR2 reads SNEGSKA (reference sequence). J lost 2 bases, V lost 6 bases, and 8 bases had no gene match. The CDR3 protein is CSASGTSVDTDTQYF. The CDR3 nucleotides are TGCAGTGCGTCCGGGACTAGCGTAGACACAGATACGCAGTATTTT.

This chain joins TRBV7-6 and TRBJ1-6; 9 nucleotides agree with TRBD1. J lost 7 bases, V lost 3 bases, and 4 bases had no gene match. This CDR3 is built from 15 residues. The V gene's germline CDR1 is SGHVS and CDR2 FNYEAQ. The chain's CDR3 is CASSFTGGLNSPLHF. The CDR3, as DNA: TGTGCCAGCAGCTTTACAGGGGGCCTCAATTCACCCCTCCACTTT.

The rearrangement links TRBV27 to TRBJ2-2, with 8 nucleotides matching TRBD2. Germline assignment: CDR1 MNHEY and CDR2 SMNVEV (reference sequence). The junction had 5 bases not matched to a gene; V was cut back by 5 bases and J by 0 bases. This CDR3 has 16 residues. CDR3 sequence: CASSETSGTNTGELFF. CDR3 nucleotides: TGTGCCAGCAGTGAAACTAGCGGTACGAACACCGGGGAGCTGTTTTTT.

The chain joins TRBV20-1 to TRBJ1-1; D is unclear. Between the trimmed V and J ends, which lost 6 bases and 4 bases, there was a span of 9 bases. Looked up from germline, CDR1 is DFQATT and CDR2 is SNEGSKA (reference sequence). The CDR3 runs to 11 residues. CDR3 amino acids: CSAVPGTEAFF. CDR3 sequence (DNA): TGCAGTGCAGTCCCTGGCACTGAAGCTTTCTTT.

The chain combines TRBV7-2 with TRBJ2-4, with TRBD2 matching 13 bases. The germline V gene encodes CDR1 SGHTA and CDR2 FQGNSA. After removal of 4 bases from V and 3 bases from J, the junction contained 3 bases not matched to a gene. The CDR3 has 16 residues. The CDR3 protein is CASSWTSGSVKNIQYF. The CDR3 nucleotides are TGTGCCAGCAGCTGGACTAGCGGGAGTGTCAAAAACATTCAGTACTTC.

The chain has TRBV20-1 and TRBJ2-1; D is perhaps TRBD1 or TRBD2 (5 bases each). The CDR3 is made up of 13 amino acids. Germline loops: CDR1 DFQATT, CDR2 SNEGSKA (reference sequence). V lost 6 bases to trimming and J lost 8 bases, with 17 bases between them. The CDR3 sequence: CSAGRDLGDEQFF. CDR3 nucleotide sequence: TGCAGTGCCGGCCGGGATCTAGGGGATGAGCAGTTCTTC.

This clonotype was detected only a few times. The chain combines TRBV11-2 with TRBJ2-1; 9 bases agree with TRBD1. The J segment lost 1 base and the V segment lost 4 bases, leaving 8 bases of the junction unmatched. Germline lookup yields CDR1 SGHAT and CDR2 FQNNGV. CDR3 length: 17 amino acids. CDR3: CASSSRSGTGSYNEQFF. The CDR3 coding sequence is TGTGCCAGCAGCTCTCGGTCCGGGACAGGGTCCTACAATGAGCAGTTCTTC.

The CDR3 DNA is TGCAGTGCTAGTGATAGCGGGGGACCAAACAATGAGCAGTTCTTC. It translates to CSASDSGGPNNEQFF. J is TRBJ2-1 and V is TRBV20-1; 9 nucleotides match TRBD2. V was clipped by 3 bases and J by 5 bases; unmatched bases: 8. Germline-derived CDR1 and CDR2 are DFQATT and SNEGSKA (reference sequence). This CDR3 is 15 amino acids long.

This clonotype was counted only a few times. CDR3 amino acids: CASSRGLAGGLYNEQFF. CDR3 DNA sequence: TGTGCCAGCAGCCGTGGACTAGCGGGGGGGCTCTACAATGAGCAGTTCTTC. This chain links TRBV7-9 with TRBJ2-5; the match to TRBD2 covers 15 bases. The last part of the DNA fits TRBJ2-1 better; the J call may be wrong. The CDR3 is 17 residues long. Germline V gene lookup returns CDR1 SEHNR and CDR2 FQNEAQ (reference sequence).